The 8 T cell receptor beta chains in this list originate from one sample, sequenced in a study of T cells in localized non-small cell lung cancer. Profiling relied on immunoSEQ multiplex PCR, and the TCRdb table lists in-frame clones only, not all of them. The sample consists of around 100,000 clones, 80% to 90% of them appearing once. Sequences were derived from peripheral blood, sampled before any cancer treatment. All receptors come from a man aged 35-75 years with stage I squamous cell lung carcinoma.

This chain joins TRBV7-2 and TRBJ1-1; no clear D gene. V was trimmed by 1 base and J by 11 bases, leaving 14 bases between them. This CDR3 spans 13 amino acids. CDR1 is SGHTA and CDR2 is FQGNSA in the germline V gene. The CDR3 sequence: CASSLDGSGRAFF. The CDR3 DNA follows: TGTGCCAGCAGCTTAGATGGGTCAGGACGGGCTTTCTTT.

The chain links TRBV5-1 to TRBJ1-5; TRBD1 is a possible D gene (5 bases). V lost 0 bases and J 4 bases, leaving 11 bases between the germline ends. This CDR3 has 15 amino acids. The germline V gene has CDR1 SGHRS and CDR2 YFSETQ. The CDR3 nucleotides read TGCGCCAGCAGCTTGGGGGCAGGGCAAAATCAGCCCCAGCATTTT. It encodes CASSLGAGQNQPQHF. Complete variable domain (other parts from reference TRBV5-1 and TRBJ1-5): KAGVTQTPRYLIKTRGQQVTLSCSPISGHRSVSWYQQTPGQGLQFLFEYFSETQRNKGNFPGRFSGRQFSNSRSEMNVSTLELGDSALYLCASSLGAGQNQPQHFGDGTRLSIL.

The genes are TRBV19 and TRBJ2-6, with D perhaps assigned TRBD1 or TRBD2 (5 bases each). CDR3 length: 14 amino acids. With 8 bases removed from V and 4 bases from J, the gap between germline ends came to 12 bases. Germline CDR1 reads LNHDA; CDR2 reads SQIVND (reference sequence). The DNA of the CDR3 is TGTGCCAGTCATGTGGGGACCGGGGCCAACGTCCTGACTTTC. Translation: CASHVGTGANVLTF.

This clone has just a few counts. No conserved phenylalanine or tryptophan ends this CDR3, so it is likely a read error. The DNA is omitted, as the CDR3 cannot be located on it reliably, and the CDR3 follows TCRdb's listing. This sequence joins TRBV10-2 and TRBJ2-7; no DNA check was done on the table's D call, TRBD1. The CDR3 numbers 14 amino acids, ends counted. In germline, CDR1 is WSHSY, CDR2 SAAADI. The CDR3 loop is CASRPGTEQIQVLL.

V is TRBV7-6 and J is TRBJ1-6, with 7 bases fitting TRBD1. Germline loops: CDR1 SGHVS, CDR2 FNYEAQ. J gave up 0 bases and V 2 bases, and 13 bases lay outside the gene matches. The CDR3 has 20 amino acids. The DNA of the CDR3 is TGTGCCAGCAGCTTACGTCGACATGACAGGGCGAGCTCCTATAATTCACCCCTCCACTTT. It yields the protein CASSLRRHDRASSYNSPLHF.

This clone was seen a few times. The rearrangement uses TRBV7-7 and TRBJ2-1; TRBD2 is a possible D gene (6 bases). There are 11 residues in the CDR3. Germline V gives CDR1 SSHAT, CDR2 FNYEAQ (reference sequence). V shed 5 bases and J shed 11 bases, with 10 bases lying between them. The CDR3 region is CASSQGLKQFF. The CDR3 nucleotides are TGTGCCAGCAGCCAAGGACTAAAGCAGTTCTTC.

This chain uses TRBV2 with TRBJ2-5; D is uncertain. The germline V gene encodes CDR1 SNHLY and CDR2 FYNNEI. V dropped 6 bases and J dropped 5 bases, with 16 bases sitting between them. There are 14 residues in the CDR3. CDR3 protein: CASRREFKGETQYF. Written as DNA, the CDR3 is TGTGCCAGCAGAAGAGAGTTTAAAGGGGAGACCCAGTACTTC.

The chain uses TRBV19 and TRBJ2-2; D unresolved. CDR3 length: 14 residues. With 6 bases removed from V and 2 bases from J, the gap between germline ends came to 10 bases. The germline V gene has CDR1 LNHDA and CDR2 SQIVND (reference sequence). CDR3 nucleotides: TGTGCCAGTAGGGGTTCGACAAACACCGGGGAGCTGTTTTTT. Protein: CASRGSTNTGELFF.